This T cell receptor (beta chain) was retrieved from a study of control samples from healthy donors and cancer patients. Assay: immunoSEQ multiplex PCR; the TCRdb copy retains only in-frame clones and omits some. This table has some 150,000 clones, under 95% appearing once. Germline loops: CDR1 SEHNR, CDR2 FQNEAQ (reference sequence). The CDR3 extends over 12 amino acids. The ends were cut back, 7 bases at V and 7 bases at J, with 10 bases in the middle. This rearrangement joins TRBV7-9 to TRBJ1-4; TRBD1 might be the D (5 bases). The TCR comes from a man aged 18 to 35 in good health. Source material: blood. CDR3 protein: CASNTGGEKLFF. The CDR3 DNA reads as TGTGCCAGCAACACCGGGGGTGAAAAACTGTTTTTT.